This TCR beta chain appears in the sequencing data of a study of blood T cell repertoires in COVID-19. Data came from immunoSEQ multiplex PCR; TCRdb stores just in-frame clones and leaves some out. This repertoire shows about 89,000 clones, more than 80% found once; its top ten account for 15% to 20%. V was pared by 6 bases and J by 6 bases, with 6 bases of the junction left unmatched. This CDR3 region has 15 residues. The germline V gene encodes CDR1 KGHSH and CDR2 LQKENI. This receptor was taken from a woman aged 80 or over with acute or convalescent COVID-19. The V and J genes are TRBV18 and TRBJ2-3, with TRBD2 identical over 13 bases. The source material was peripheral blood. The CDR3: CASSRTSGRMDTQYF. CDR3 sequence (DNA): TGTGCCAGCTCTCGGACTAGCGGGAGAATGGATACGCAGTATTTT.